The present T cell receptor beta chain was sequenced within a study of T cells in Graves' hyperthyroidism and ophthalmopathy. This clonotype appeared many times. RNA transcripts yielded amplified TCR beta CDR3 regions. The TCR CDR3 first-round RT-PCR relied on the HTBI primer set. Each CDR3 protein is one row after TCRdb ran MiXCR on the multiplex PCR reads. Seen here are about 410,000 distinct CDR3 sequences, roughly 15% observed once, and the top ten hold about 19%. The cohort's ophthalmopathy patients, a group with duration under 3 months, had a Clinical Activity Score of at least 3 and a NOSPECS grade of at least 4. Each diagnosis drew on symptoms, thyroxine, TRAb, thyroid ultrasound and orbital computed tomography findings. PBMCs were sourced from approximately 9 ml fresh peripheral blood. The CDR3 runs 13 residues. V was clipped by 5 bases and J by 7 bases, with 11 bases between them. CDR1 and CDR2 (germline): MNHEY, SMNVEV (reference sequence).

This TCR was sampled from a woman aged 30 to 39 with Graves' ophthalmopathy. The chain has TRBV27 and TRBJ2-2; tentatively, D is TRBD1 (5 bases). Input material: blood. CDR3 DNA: TGTGCCAGCAGTCCAGGGTGGGGCGGGGAGCTGTTTTTT. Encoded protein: CASSPGWGGELFF.